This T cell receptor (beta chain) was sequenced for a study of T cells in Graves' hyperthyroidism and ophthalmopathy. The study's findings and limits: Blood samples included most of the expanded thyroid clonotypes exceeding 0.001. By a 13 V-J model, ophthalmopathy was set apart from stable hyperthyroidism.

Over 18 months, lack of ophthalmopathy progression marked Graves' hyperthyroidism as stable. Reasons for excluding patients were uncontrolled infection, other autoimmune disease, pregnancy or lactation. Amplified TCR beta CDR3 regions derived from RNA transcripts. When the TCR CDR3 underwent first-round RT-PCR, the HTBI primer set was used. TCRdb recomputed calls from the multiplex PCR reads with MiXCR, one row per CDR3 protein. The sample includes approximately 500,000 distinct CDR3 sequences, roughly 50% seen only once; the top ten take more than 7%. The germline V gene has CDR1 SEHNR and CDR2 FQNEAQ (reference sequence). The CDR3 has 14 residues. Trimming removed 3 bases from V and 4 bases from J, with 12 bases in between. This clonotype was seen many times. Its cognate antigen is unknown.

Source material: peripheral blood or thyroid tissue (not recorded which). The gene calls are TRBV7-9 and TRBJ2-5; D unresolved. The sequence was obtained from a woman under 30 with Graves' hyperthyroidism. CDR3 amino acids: CASSFPRAGETQYF. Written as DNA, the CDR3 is TGTGCCAGCAGCTTCCCCCGGGCCGGAGAGACCCAGTACTTC.